The source of this TCR beta chain is a study of CD8 T cells in ankylosing spondylitis. A single record per CDR3 protein comes from TCRdb applying MiXCR to the 5' RACE reads. The table has under 300,000 distinct CDR3 sequences, roughly 10% seen once. CDR3 length equals 13 residues. Per the germline V gene, CDR1 is SNHLY and CDR2 is FYNNEI. The ends were cut back, 1 base at V and 4 bases at J, with 8 bases in the middle. Sequencing was carried out using blood, either unsorted or a sorted T cell fraction (not recorded which). The rearrangement joins TRBV2 to TRBJ2-7, with D maybe TRBD1 (6 bases). This TCR was recovered from a male donor with ankylosing spondylitis or in good health (not recorded which). This CDR3 reads CASSEGTAYEQYF. The DNA of the CDR3 is TGTGCCAGCAGTGAAGGGACAGCTTACGAGCAGTACTTC.